The 17 T cell receptor beta chains below all came from one sample that was sequenced in a study of cytomegalovirus exposure and HLA in healthy donors. Data came from immunoSEQ multiplex PCR; TCRdb stores just in-frame clones and leaves some out. Of approximately 72,000 clones in the sample, 94% were seen once. Sequencing was performed on PBMCs. These TCRs come from a woman aged 18-35 years in good health and CMV-seronegative.

The chain has TRBV27 and TRBJ1-2; 10 positions agree with TRBD1. With 5 bases clipped from V and 6 bases from J, the junction kept 9 bases outside the gene matches. CDR1 and CDR2 from the germline V gene are MNHEY and SMNVEV (reference sequence). There are 15 residues in the CDR3. CDR3 region: CASSSRDRGKHGYTF. Here the CDR3 DNA reads TGTGCCAGCAGTAGCCGGGACAGGGGTAAACATGGCTACACCTTC.

V usage is TRBV28 and J usage is TRBJ2-1; 13 nucleotides agree with TRBD2. The germline gives CDR1 MDHEN, CDR2 SYDVKM. CDR3 length equals 17 residues. Trimming at V came to 4 bases and at J to 7 bases, leaving 10 bases not matched to a gene. The CDR3 nucleotides are TGTGCCAGCAGTTCGGGACTAGCGGGGCGGGGAGGAAATGAGCAGTTCTTC. Translating gives CASSSGLAGRGGNEQFF.

This chain uses TRBV6-6 with TRBJ2-1; 7 bases are shared with TRBD1. This CDR3 is 15 amino acids long. Trimming cost V 2 bases and J 2 bases; bases outside gene matches: 3. Germline V lookup: CDR1 MNHNY, CDR2 SVGAGI (reference sequence). CDR3 bases: TGTGCCAGCAGTTACGCGACAGGGCCCTACAATGAGCAGTTCTTC. Protein: CASSYATGPYNEQFF.

CDR3 sequence: CASSFGTGPRTYQPQHF. The CDR3, as DNA: TGTGCCAGCAGCTTTGGGACAGGGCCGCGGACCTATCAGCCCCAGCATTTT. The rearrangement joins TRBV5-8 to TRBJ1-5; 9 nucleotides align to TRBD1. Germline CDR1 is SGHTS and CDR2 is YDEGEE. The V and J ends lost 2 bases and 5 bases, in that order; junction bases with no gene match: 11. CDR3 size: 17 residues.

The chain is built from TRBV18 and TRBJ1-5; D unclear. The CDR3 sequence is 17 residues long. Per the germline V gene, CDR1 is KGHSH and CDR2 is LQKENI. V was cut by 0 bases and J by 8 bases, with 20 bases left in between. CDR3 sequence (DNA): TGTGCCAGCTCACCACCGTTAAGTTTATCCCTGCGTGAGCCCCAGCATTTT. Translated, it gives CASSPPLSLSLREPQHF.

V gene TRBV11-2 combines with J gene TRBJ2-2; unclear D gene. Trimming removed 3 bases at V and 5 bases at J, with 13 bases between. Germline V gene sequence: CDR1 SGHAT, CDR2 FQNNGV. The CDR3 contains 15 residues. The CDR3 sequence: CASSFQWAATGELFF. The CDR3 DNA reads as TGTGCCAGCAGCTTTCAATGGGCAGCAACCGGGGAGCTGTTTTTT.

CDR3 nucleotide sequence: TGTGCCAGCAGCCCATACCCCTGGGGGGGCACTGAAGCTTTCTTT. Translated: CASSPYPWGGTEAFF. This chain links TRBV7-3 with TRBJ1-1, with D tentatively TRBD1 (5 bases). V lost 5 bases and J lost 4, with 17 bases in between. Germline V CDR1 and CDR2: SGHTA, FQGTGA. The CDR3 spans 15 residues.

This chain uses TRBV15 with TRBJ1-5; unclear D gene. CDR3 length: 15 amino acids. V was shortened by 0 bases and J by 1 base, with 7 bases between the two germline ends. The V gene's germline CDR1 is LNHNV and CDR2 YYDKDF (reference sequence). CDR3 region: CATSREQLSNQPQHF. The CDR3 DNA sequence: TGTGCCACCAGCAGAGAACAGTTGAGCAATCAGCCCCAGCATTTT.

The chain joins TRBV7-3 to TRBJ2-2; the D gene is possibly TRBD2 (5 bases). The CDR3 extends over 13 amino acids. V was pared by 2 bases and J by 7 bases, with 8 bases between. The germline V gene encodes CDR1 SGHTA and CDR2 FQGTGA. The CDR3 DNA reads as TGTGCCAGCAGCTTACAGGAGGTCGGGGAGCTGTTTTTT. Its translation is CASSLQEVGELFF.

About this clone itself: An end of the junction differs from the germline gene, which may be a read error. The V and J genes are TRBV7-7 and TRBJ2-2; 7 bases are shared with TRBD1. The CDR3 totals 16 residues. Looked up from germline, CDR1 is SSHAT and CDR2 is FNYEAQ (reference sequence). The CDR3 is CASSPNTGTVTGELFF. DNA for the CDR3: TGTGCTAGCAGCCCAAATACCGGGACAGTCACCGGGGAGCTGTTTTTT.

The V call is TRBV28, the J call TRBJ1-5, with D possibly being TRBD1 (5 bases). CDR1 is MDHEN and CDR2 is SYDVKM in the germline V gene. V lost 5 bases and J lost 0, with 17 bases in between. This CDR3 has 17 residues. The CDR3 DNA is TGTGCCAGCAGTGTAGTACGACAGATTTATAGCAATCAGCCCCAGCATTTT. Protein product: CASSVVRQIYSNQPQHF.

The rearrangement links TRBV28 to TRBJ2-2; D unresolved. The CDR3 is 14 amino acids. V dropped 5 bases and J dropped 6 bases, with 13 bases sitting between them. Looked up from germline, CDR1 is MDHEN and CDR2 is SYDVKM. The CDR3 protein is CASSTFPSPGELFF. The CDR3 region has the DNA TGTGCCAGCAGTACCTTTCCCAGTCCCGGGGAGCTGTTTTTT. Supplemented by reference TRBV28 and TRBJ2-2, the full variable domain reads DVKVTQSSRYLVKRTGEKVFLECVQDMDHENMFWYRQDPGLGLRLIYFSYDVKMKEKGDIPEGYSVSREKKERFSLILESASTNQTSMYLCASSTFPSPGELFFGEGSRLTVL.

The chain couples TRBV7-6 to TRBJ1-2; 8 bases align to TRBD1. Germline CDR1 and CDR2: SGHVS and FNYEAQ. Germline trimming cut 5 bases from V and 3 bases from J; bases unmatched to any gene: 5. CDR3 size: 14 residues. The CDR3 nucleotides read TGTGCCAGCAGCCGTATGACAGGGGACTATGGCTACACCTTC. This gives the protein CASSRMTGDYGYTF.

J is TRBJ1-1 and V is TRBV5-1; possibly TRBD1 for D (6 bases). The CDR3 totals 14 residues. Deletions cut 3 bases from V and 3 bases from J, with 12 bases between. The germline CDR1 and CDR2 sequences are SGHRS and YFSETQ. CDR3 amino acids: CASSSRGLDTEAFF. CDR3 nucleotide sequence: TGCGCCAGCAGCTCCAGGGGTCTCGACACTGAAGCTTTCTTT.

V and J are TRBV11-1 and TRBJ2-3, with 7 nucleotides matching TRBD2. CDR1 is SGHAT, CDR2 FQDESV, per germline (reference sequence). This CDR3 has 15 amino acids. V was clipped by 1 base and J by 3 bases; unmatched bases: 4. CDR3 in DNA: TGTGCCAGCAGCTTAGATGACGGGGGGACAGATACGCAGTATTTT. It codes for CASSLDDGGTDTQYF. Drawing the rest from reference TRBV11-1 and TRBJ2-3, the complete variable domain is EAEVAQSPRYKITEKSQAVAFWCDPISGHATLYWYRQILGQGPELLVQFQDESVVDDSQLPKDRFSAERLKGVDSTLKIQPAELGDSAMYLCASSLDDGGTDTQYFGPGTRLTVL.

The genes are TRBV5-1 and TRBJ1-4; 9 bases line up with TRBD1. The length of the CDR3 is 16 residues. Germline CDR1 reads SGHRS; CDR2 reads YFSETQ. The trim removed 4 bases at V and 6 bases at J, leaving 10 bases unmatched. CDR3 residues: CASSLGTGIMHEKLFF. The CDR3 nucleotides are TGCGCCAGCAGCCTGGGGACAGGGATTATGCATGAAAAACTGTTTTTT.

The chain links TRBV6-1 to TRBJ2-7; 9 bases match TRBD2. After removal of 7 bases from V and 7 bases from J, the junction contained 14 bases not matched to a gene. The CDR3 spans 15 residues. The germline V gene has CDR1 MNHNS and CDR2 SASEGT. The CDR3 DNA is TGTGCCAGCATAAGGGGAGCGGGGGGCGGAAGAGAGCAGTACTTC. As protein: CASIRGAGGGREQYF.